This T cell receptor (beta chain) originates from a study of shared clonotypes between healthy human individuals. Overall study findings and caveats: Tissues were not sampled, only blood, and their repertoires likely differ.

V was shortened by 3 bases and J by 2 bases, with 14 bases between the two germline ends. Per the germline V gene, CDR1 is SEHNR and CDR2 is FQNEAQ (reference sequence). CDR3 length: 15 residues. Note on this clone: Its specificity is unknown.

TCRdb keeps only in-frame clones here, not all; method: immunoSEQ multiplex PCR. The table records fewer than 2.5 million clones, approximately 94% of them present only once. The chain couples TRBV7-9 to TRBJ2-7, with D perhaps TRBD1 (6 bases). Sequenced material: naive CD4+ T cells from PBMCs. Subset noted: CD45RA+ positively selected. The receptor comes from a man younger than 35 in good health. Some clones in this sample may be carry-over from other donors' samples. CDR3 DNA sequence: TGTGCCAGCAGCTTGACCCACAGGGTACCCTACGAGCAGTACTTC. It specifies CASSLTHRVPYEQYF.